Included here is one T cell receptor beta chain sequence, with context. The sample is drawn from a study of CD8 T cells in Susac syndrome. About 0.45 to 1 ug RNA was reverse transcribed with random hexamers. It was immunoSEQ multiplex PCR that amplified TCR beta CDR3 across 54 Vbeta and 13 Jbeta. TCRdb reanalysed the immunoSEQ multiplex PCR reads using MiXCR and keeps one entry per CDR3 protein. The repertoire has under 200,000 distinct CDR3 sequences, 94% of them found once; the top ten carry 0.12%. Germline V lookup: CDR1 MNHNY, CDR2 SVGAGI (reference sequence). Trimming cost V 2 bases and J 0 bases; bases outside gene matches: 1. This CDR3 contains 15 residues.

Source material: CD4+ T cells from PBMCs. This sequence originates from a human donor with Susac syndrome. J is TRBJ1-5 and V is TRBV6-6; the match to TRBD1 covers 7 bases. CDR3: CASSYRTGSNQPQHF. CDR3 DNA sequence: TGTGCCAGCAGTTACAGGACAGGTAGCAATCAGCCCCAGCATTTT.